This paragraph covers one T cell receptor beta chain sequence. V lost 2 bases to trimming and J lost 7 bases, with 8 bases between them. The germline CDR1 and CDR2 sequences are MNHEY and SVGEGT. The CDR3 sequence is 13 residues long. In the original processing: Researchers report that nucleated cell counts were estimated from reference gene primer amplification. Generated by immunoSEQ multiplex PCR, the TCRdb table keeps only in-frame clones and is missing some. V and J calls and clone size are given by that table; D and trimming were obtained from the DNA. The table shows about 320,000 clones, with roughly nine tenths occurring only once. The source of the sample is a study of blood T cell repertoires in COVID-19. Across roughly 25 US areas, participants ranged in age from about 18 to 100 years. Allocation to cohorts depended on clinical history reported by the participants.

V gene TRBV6-2 or TRBV6-3 combines with J gene TRBJ1-4, with D possibly being TRBD1 (5 bases). The source is a woman in her thirties who had been exposed to COVID-19. Sequenced material: PBMCs or T cells enriched from blood (not recorded which). The CDR3 DNA sequence: TGTGCCAGCAGTTACGTGGGGCGTGAAAAACTGTTTTTT. It is translated as CASSYVGREKLFF.